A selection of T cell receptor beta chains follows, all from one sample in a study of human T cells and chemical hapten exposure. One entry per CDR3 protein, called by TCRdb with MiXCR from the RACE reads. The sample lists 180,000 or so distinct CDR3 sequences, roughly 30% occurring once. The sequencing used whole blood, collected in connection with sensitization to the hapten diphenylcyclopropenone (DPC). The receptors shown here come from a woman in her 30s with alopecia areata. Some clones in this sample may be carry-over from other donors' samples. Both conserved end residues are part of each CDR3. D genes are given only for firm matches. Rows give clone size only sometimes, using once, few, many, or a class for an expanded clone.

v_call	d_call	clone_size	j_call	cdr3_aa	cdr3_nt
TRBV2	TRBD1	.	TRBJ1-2	CASSAAGGTTGGYTF	TGTGCCAGCAGTGCGGCAGGGGGTACGACGGGAGGCTACACCTTC
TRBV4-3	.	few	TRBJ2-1	CASSQDHLRVGFDNEQFF	TGCGCCAGCAGCCAAGACCACCTCAGGGTGGGTTTTGATAATGAGCAGTTCTTC
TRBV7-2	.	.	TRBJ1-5	CASSPTGRDNQPQHF	TGTGCCAGCAGCCCAACAGGAAGGGACAATCAGCCCCAGCATTTT
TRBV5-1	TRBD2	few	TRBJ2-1	CASRHPGLAGGFEQFF	TGCGCCAGCAGGCACCCTGGACTAGCGGGAGGGTTTGAGCAGTTCTTC
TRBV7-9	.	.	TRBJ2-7	CASSLGWNEQYF	TGTGCCAGCAGCTTAGGTTGGAACGAGCAGTACTTC
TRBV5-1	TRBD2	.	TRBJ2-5	CASSLSSGGAGRLQETQYF	TGCGCCAGCAGCTTGTCTAGCGGGGGGGCCGGTCGATTACAAGAGACCCAGTACTTC
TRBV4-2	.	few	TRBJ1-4	CASSQVPEEKLFF	TGTGCCAGCAGCCAAGTCCCGGAAGAAAAACTGTTTTTT
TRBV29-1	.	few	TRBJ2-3	CSVEGQGADTQYF	TGCAGCGTTGAAGGGCAGGGAGCAGATACGCAGTATTTT
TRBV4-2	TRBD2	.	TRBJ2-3	CASSQGVTSGINAQYF	TGTGCCAGCAGCCAAGGGGTCACTAGCGGGATTAATGCGCAGTATTTT
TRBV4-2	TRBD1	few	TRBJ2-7	CASSQDETGASYEQYF	TGTGCCAGCAGCCAAGACGAGACAGGGGCGTCCTACGAGCAGTACTTC
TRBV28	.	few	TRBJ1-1	CASRAPGKDTEAFF	TGTGCCAGCAGGGCCCCGGGAAAGGACACTGAAGCTTTCTTT
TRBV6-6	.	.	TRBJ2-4	CASSYSSAGENIQYF	TGTGCCAGCAGTTACTCGAGCGCCGGGGAAAACATTCAGTACTTC
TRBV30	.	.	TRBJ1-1	CAWAGNTEAFF	TGTGCCTGGGCAGGGAACACTGAAGCTTTCTTT
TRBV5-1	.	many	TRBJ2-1	CASSLDSYNEQFF	TGCGCCAGCAGCTTAGACAGTTACAATGAGCAGTTCTTC
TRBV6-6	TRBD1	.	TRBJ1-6	CASKQGSNSPLHF	TGTGCCAGCAAACAGGGGTCCAATTCACCCCTCCACTTT
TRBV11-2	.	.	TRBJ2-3	CASRLGGTGTDTQYF	TGTGCCAGCAGGTTAGGAGGCACAGGCACAGATACGCAGTATTTT